The sequence of this T cell receptor (beta chain) was determined in a study of shared T cell receptors in the human thymus. Method: immunoSEQ multiplex PCR; TCRdb's copy keeps in-frame clones and lacks some. The sample shows under 850,000 clones, around nine tenths of them seen only once. CDR1 and CDR2 from the germline V gene are SEHNR and FQNEAQ (reference sequence). V was clipped by 6 bases and J by 7 bases, with 12 bases between them. The length of the CDR3 is 13 residues. The same sample was also used in a study of human thymus T cells. That work states: Thymic material originated from resections removed in the course of corrective heart surgery. Apparent skewing of V and J gene usage characterized both thymic and blood repertoires.

The chain links TRBV7-9 to TRBJ2-2; D perhaps matches TRBD2 (5 bases). The clonotype was recovered from a boy under two years old with a congenital heart defect. Material: thymocytes. CDR3 amino acids: CASRSEGHGELFF. CDR3 coding DNA: TGTGCCAGCAGGTCCGAGGGCCACGGGGAGCTGTTTTTT.